The 22 T cell receptor beta chains below were found in one sample sequenced in a study of cytomegalovirus exposure and HLA in healthy donors. In the PCR, 60 Vbeta and 13 Jbeta primers were used. The data were produced by immunoSEQ multiplex PCR, yet TCRdb's version contains in-frame clones alone and is incomplete. Among about 60,000 clones listed, 70% were seen once. The sequenced material came from PBMCs. These receptors were obtained from a woman aged 55-75 years in good health and CMV-seropositive.

The gene calls are TRBV7-2 and TRBJ2-4; D perhaps matches TRBD2 (6 bases). V was pared by 5 bases and J by 8 bases, with 19 bases between. CDR1 and CDR2 (germline): SGHTA, FQGNSA. The CDR3 runs 15 residues. The CDR3 spells CASSPGTPSADIQYF. The CDR3 coding sequence is TGTGCCAGCAGCCCCGGGACTCCCTCCGCCGACATTCAGTACTTC.

This clone is medium-sized within its sample. This chain joins TRBV5-6 and TRBJ1-2, with a possible D match to TRBD1 (6 bases). V was clipped by 3 bases and J by 5 bases, with 11 bases between them. Germline V gene lookup returns CDR1 SGHDT and CDR2 YYEEEE. The CDR3 sequence is 13 residues long. The CDR3 DNA reads as TGTGCCAGCAGCTCTGGACAGAAATATGGCTACACCTTC. Residues: CASSSGQKYGYTF.

The chain carries TRBV19 and TRBJ2-5; 9 bases are a match to TRBD1. CDR3 length: 13 residues. V trimming: 6 bases; J trimming: 6 bases; junction bases outside the gene matches: 5. Per the germline V gene, CDR1 is LNHDA and CDR2 is SQIVND (reference sequence). CDR3 protein: CASSVQGAQTQYF. The CDR3 coding sequence is TGTGCCAGTAGCGTACAGGGGGCGCAGACCCAGTACTTC.

This chain joins TRBV29-1 and TRBJ2-7, with 8 bases that match TRBD1. Germline CDR1 and CDR2: SQVTM and ANQGSEA. The ends lost 7 bases at V and 1 base at J; junction bases unmatched: 6. The CDR3 spans 13 residues. This chain's CDR3 is CSAGTGGSYEQYF. CDR3 in DNA: TGCAGCGCTGGGACAGGTGGGTCCTACGAGCAGTACTTC.

This clone was found a few times. The rearrangement joins TRBV18 to TRBJ2-7; weak D call: TRBD1 (5 bases). This CDR3 is 15 amino acids long. Trimming cost V 6 bases and J 3 bases, with 18 bases left between them. Germline loops: CDR1 KGHSH, CDR2 LQKENI. CDR3 sequence: CASSANRGPLYEQYF. CDR3 DNA: TGTGCCAGCTCGGCCAATAGGGGTCCCCTCTACGAGCAGTACTTC.

This chain links TRBV4-3 with TRBJ1-2; 8 nucleotides line up with TRBD1. Per germline, CDR1 LGHNA and CDR2 YSLEER. V was pared by 4 bases and J by 6 bases, with 10 bases of the junction left unmatched. The CDR3 has 15 residues. CDR3 coding DNA: TGCGCCAGCAGCCTTGGACAGGGAGGGTTTGATGGCTACACCTTC. This translates into CASSLGQGGFDGYTF.

V is TRBV18 and J is TRBJ2-1; perhaps TRBD1 as D (5 bases). This CDR3 is 14 amino acids long. CDR1 and CDR2 (germline): KGHSH, LQKENI. V shed 4 bases and J shed 4 bases, with 11 bases lying between them. The CDR3 coding sequence is TGTGCCAGCTCACTCCAGGGATCTTACAATGAGCAGTTCTTC. It encodes CASSLQGSYNEQFF.

The chain employs TRBV11-2 and TRBJ2-1; D ambiguous. Germline V lookup: CDR1 SGHAT, CDR2 FQNNGV. V lost 0 bases to trimming and J lost 4 bases, with 7 bases between them. This CDR3 spans 14 amino acids. The CDR3 loop is CASSLDLRYNEQFF. CDR3 sequence (DNA): TGTGCCAGCAGCTTAGATCTCAGGTACAATGAGCAGTTCTTC.

This chain links TRBV2 with TRBJ2-1; 8 bases line up with TRBD2. Germline assignment: CDR1 SNHLY and CDR2 FYNNEI. V was pared by 4 bases and J by 1 base, with 3 bases of the junction left unmatched. The CDR3 covers 15 residues. The CDR3 region is CASSVAGGSYNEQFF. Written as DNA, the CDR3 is TGTGCCAGCAGTGTTGCGGGGGGTTCCTACAATGAGCAGTTCTTC.

Note on this clone: A junction end diverges from the germline sequence, so it may reflect a read error. The chain carries TRBV2 and TRBJ1-1; no reliable D call. The CDR3 consists of 14 residues. In germline, CDR1 is SNHLY, CDR2 FYNNEI. The CDR3 DNA is TGTGCCAGCAGTGAGTCTCCCCCCCCTCAACAATGGGCCTTT. It codes for CASSESPPPQQWAF.

This sequence joins TRBV7-2 and TRBJ1-4, with D uncertain. The CDR3 has 13 residues. The germline CDR1 and CDR2 sequences are SGHTA and FQGNSA. V gave up 4 bases and J gave up 8 bases, with 11 bases separating them. Here the CDR3 DNA reads TGTGCCAGCAGCTCCCCCCAGCGGGAAAAACTGTTTTTT. Amino acid sequence: CASSSPQREKLFF.

The chain is built from TRBV29-1 and TRBJ1-2; 9 bases are a match to TRBD1. Unmatched junction bases numbered 22, after V lost 5 bases and J lost 6 bases. The CDR3 extends over 18 amino acids. CDR1 and CDR2 from the germline V gene are SQVTM and ANQGSEA. The CDR3 spells CSVFRTIGQDRGGDGYTF. The CDR3, as DNA: TGCAGCGTTTTTCGTACGATCGGTCAGGACAGGGGCGGAGATGGCTACACCTTC. The whole variable domain, filled in from reference TRBV29-1 and TRBJ1-2, reads SAVISQKPSRDICQRGTSLTIQCQVDSQVTMMFWYRQQPGQSLTLIATANQGSEATYESGFVIDKFPISRPNLTFSTLTVSNMSPEDSSIYLCSVFRTIGQDRGGDGYTFGSGTRLTVV.

V usage is TRBV5-8 and J usage is TRBJ1-4, with D tentatively TRBD1 (6 bases). The length of the CDR3 is 16 residues. Germline V gives CDR1 SGHTS, CDR2 YDEGEE. Trimming pared 3 bases from V and 7 bases from J, leaving 19 bases between. The CDR3 DNA is TGTGCCAGCAGCTCAATACCACAGGGTCCGGTTGAAAAACTGTTTTTT. Translation gives CASSSIPQGPVEKLFF.

This chain links TRBV19 with TRBJ1-6; D is unresolved. The CDR3 contains 13 residues. V lost 4 bases and J 13 bases, leaving 14 bases between the germline ends. Germline CDR1 and CDR2: LNHDA and SQIVND (reference sequence). The CDR3 bases are TGTGCCAGTAGTACGTCGGCGGCTTCGCCCCTCCACTTT. Translated: CASSTSAASPLHF.

The chain is built from TRBV27 and TRBJ2-7; possibly TRBD2 for D (5 bases). The CDR3 consists of 17 residues. Trimming took off 6 bases at V and 0 bases at J, with 21 bases between the two ends. Germline V lookup: CDR1 MNHEY, CDR2 SMNVEV (reference sequence). The CDR3 coding sequence is TGTGCCAGCAGACTTAACAGCGGCCAGATGAGCTCCTACGAGCAGTACTTC. This codes for CASRLNSGQMSSYEQYF.

The rearrangement links TRBV28 to TRBJ2-3; D is perhaps TRBD2 (6 bases). V was shortened by 3 bases and J by 6 bases, with 7 bases between the two germline ends. The CDR3 has 12 residues. Germline CDR1 MDHEN, CDR2 SYDVKM. CDR3 in amino acids: CASSFGGDTQYF. The CDR3 DNA reads as TGTGCCAGCAGTTTTGGGGGGGATACGCAGTATTTT.

As concerns this clone: At one end the junction does not follow the germline gene, possibly because of a read error. The gene calls are TRBV7-7 and TRBJ2-5, with a tentative D call TRBD1 (5 bases). Germline V CDR1 and CDR2: SSHAT, FNYEAQ (reference sequence). This CDR3 contains 13 residues. This CDR3 reads CASSLSGLETQYF. The CDR3, as DNA: TGTGCTAGCAGCTTATCAGGGCTAGAGACCCAGTACTTC.

V is TRBV7-2 and J is TRBJ1-4; 7 bases are shared with TRBD1. V was clipped by 1 base and J by 8 bases; unmatched bases: 7. The V gene's germline CDR1 is SGHTA and CDR2 FQGNSA. The CDR3 loop spans 15 amino acids. CDR3 coding DNA: TGTGCCAGCAGCTTAGTTGTCCAGGGGGGAGAAAAACTGTTTTTT. It codes for CASSLVVQGGEKLFF.

The rearrangement links TRBV19 to TRBJ2-7; D possibly corresponds to TRBD2 (5 bases). The germline V gene encodes CDR1 LNHDA and CDR2 SQIVND (reference sequence). The CDR3 is 14 residues long. The ends were cut back, 5 bases at V and 3 bases at J, with 14 bases in the middle. Here the CDR3 DNA reads TGTGCCAGTAGTCCCACCGGGAAAGGCTACGAGCAGTACTTC. It yields the protein CASSPTGKGYEQYF.

The chain uses TRBV2 and TRBJ2-5, with TRBD1 as a possible D gene (5 bases). The CDR3 is 13 residues long. V lost 6 bases and J lost 4, with 12 bases in between. Germline CDR1 reads SNHLY; CDR2 reads FYNNEI. The chain's CDR3 is CASSAGLRETQYF. CDR3 coding DNA: TGTGCCAGCAGCGCAGGGTTACGAGAGACCCAGTACTTC.

This clone appeared a few times. This chain joins TRBV5-1 and TRBJ1-3, with a tentative D call TRBD1 (6 bases). The CDR3 length is 15 residues. In germline, CDR1 is SGHRS, CDR2 YFSETQ. Between the trimmed V and J ends, which lost 7 bases and 4 bases, there was a span of 18 bases. CDR3: CASRSMDSLGNTIYF. In DNA, the CDR3 is TGCGCCAGCCGGTCCATGGACAGTCTCGGAAACACCATATATTTT.

J is TRBJ2-7 and V is TRBV11-2, with 9 bases aligning to TRBD2. V lost 8 bases to trimming and J lost 3 bases; unmatched junction nucleotides: 8. The CDR3 is 14 residues long. Germline V lookup: CDR1 SGHAT, CDR2 FQNNGV. CDR3 sequence: CASLGSSGDYEQYF. The DNA for the CDR3 is TGTGCCAGCCTGGGGTCTAGCGGGGACTACGAGCAGTACTTC.